Following are 14 T cell receptor beta chains from one sample sequenced in a study of blood T cell repertoires in COVID-19. Only in-frame clones appear in the TCRdb table, and some are missing; sequencing was by immunoSEQ multiplex PCR. This table holds roughly 180,000 clones, roughly three quarters found once. Sequenced material: peripheral blood. The receptors come from a woman between 50 and 59 years old with active or convalescent COVID-19.

The chain couples TRBV2 to TRBJ2-2; weak D call: TRBD1 (6 bases). Per the germline V gene, CDR1 is SNHLY and CDR2 is FYNNEI. The ends were cut back, 4 bases at V and 2 bases at J, with 11 bases in the middle. The CDR3 sequence is 15 residues long. The CDR3 DNA is TGTGCCAGCAGTGTGGACAGTACAAACACCGGGGAGCTGTTTTTT. This codes for CASSVDSTNTGELFF.

This clone was detected only once. The V and J genes are TRBV7-2 and TRBJ1-2; 7 nucleotides line up with TRBD1. Germline V gives CDR1 SGHTA, CDR2 FQGNSA. The CDR3 loop spans 15 amino acids. V shed 2 bases, J shed 4 bases, and the junction held 7 bases outside the gene matches. CDR3: CASSLTGQAPYGYTF. For the CDR3, the DNA is TGTGCCAGCAGCTTAACCGGACAGGCTCCCTATGGCTACACCTTC.

V and J are TRBV14 and TRBJ2-3; tentatively, D is TRBD2 (6 bases). V dropped 5 bases and J dropped 3 bases, with 18 bases sitting between them. The germline V gene encodes CDR1 SGHDN and CDR2 FVKESK. The CDR3 is 16 residues long. The DNA for the CDR3 is TGTGCCAGCAGCTCCCTCCCGGGGGAAGGGACAGATACGCAGTATTTT. Its translation is CASSSLPGEGTDTQYF.

This clone was detected once. J is TRBJ2-1 and V is TRBV7-6, with 7 bases matching TRBD2. The CDR3 is 13 amino acids. V shed 1 base, J shed 10 bases, and the junction held 4 bases outside the gene matches. Germline V gene data show CDR1 as SGHVS and CDR2 as FNYEAQ. The CDR3 DNA sequence: TGTGCCAGCAGCTTAGGGGCAGCGGGGGAGCAGTTCTTC. Its protein product is CASSLGAAGEQFF.

The V call is TRBV18, the J call TRBJ1-2; 9 bases fit TRBD1. J was trimmed by 8 bases and V by 0 bases; bases with no gene match: 25. Germline CDR1 reads KGHSH; CDR2 reads LQKENI. The CDR3 length is 21 residues. This CDR3 is CASSPPPVHYRPGTGIEGYTF. CDR3 coding DNA: TGTGCCAGCTCACCACCGCCCGTCCATTACCGTCCCGGGACAGGGATAGAGGGCTACACCTTC.

This chain connects TRBV6-5 to TRBJ1-6; D gene uncertain. V lost 2 bases and J lost 7, with 15 bases in between. CDR1 and CDR2 from the germline V gene are MNHEY and SVGAGI. The CDR3 is made up of 16 amino acids. CDR3 nucleotide sequence: TGTGCCAGCAGTTACCTTTCCGGGGTTGGGAATTCACCCCTCCACTTT. This sequence encodes CASSYLSGVGNSPLHF.

The rearrangement links TRBV6-2 or TRBV6-3 to TRBJ2-7, with TRBD2 matching over 12 bases. J lost 6 bases, V lost 6 bases, and 9 bases had no gene match. The length of the CDR3 is 15 residues. CDR1 MNHEY and CDR2 SVGEGT come from the germline V gene. This CDR3 is CASSFRTSGIGEQYF. The CDR3 DNA follows: TGTGCCAGCAGCTTCAGGACTAGCGGGATCGGCGAGCAGTACTTC.

J is TRBJ1-5 and V is TRBV25-1; no clear D. Trimming pared 1 base from V and 2 bases from J, leaving 9 bases between. The CDR3 covers 15 residues. Germline V gene lookup returns CDR1 MGHDK and CDR2 SYGVNS. The CDR3 loop reads CASSESGSGNQPQHF. The CDR3 DNA sequence: TGTGCCAGCAGTGAATCGGGGAGTGGCAATCAGCCCCAGCATTTT.

This clone was seen a handful of times. This chain connects TRBV7-9 to TRBJ1-6; D is perhaps TRBD1 (5 bases). This CDR3 is built from 16 residues. Germline assignment: CDR1 SEHNR and CDR2 FQNEAQ (reference sequence). Deletions cut 5 bases from V and 6 bases from J, with 17 bases between. The CDR3 region has the DNA TGTGCCAGCAGCCCAATAGTTGGGCAGGGTAATTCACCCCTCCACTTT. As protein: CASSPIVGQGNSPLHF.

In this sample, this clone turned up a few times. The V call is TRBV12-3 or TRBV12-4, the J call TRBJ1-1, with unresolved D. V was pared by 2 bases and J by 3 bases, with 7 bases between. The CDR3 sequence is 13 residues long. The DNA for the CDR3 is TGTGCCAGCAGTTTATTGGAGGACACTGAAGCTTTCTTT. Translation gives CASSLLEDTEAFF.

This sequence joins TRBV5-6 and TRBJ1-2, with 9 bases identical to TRBD1. CDR1 SGHDT and CDR2 YYEEEE come from the germline V gene. Trimming took 0 bases from V and 1 from J; bases not matched to a gene: 1. The CDR3 has 15 residues. CDR3 in DNA: TGTGCCAGCAGCTTGGACAGGGGGCTTAACTATGGCTACACCTTC. Translated, it gives CASSLDRGLNYGYTF. The whole variable domain, filled in from reference TRBV5-6 and TRBJ1-2, reads DAGVTQSPTHLIKTRGQQVTLRCSPKSGHDTVSWYQQALGQGPQFIFQYYEEEERQRGNFPDRFSGHQFPNYSSELNVNALLLGDSALYLCASSLDRGLNYGYTFGSGTRLTVV.

The V call is TRBV3-1 (or the pseudogene TRBV3-2), the J call TRBJ1-6, with D possibly TRBD1 on 6 matching bases. This CDR3 is 15 amino acids long. Trimming left V 1 base short and J 11 bases short, with 15 bases between. In germline, CDR1 is LGHDT, CDR2 YNNKEL (reference sequence). The CDR3 DNA reads as TGTGCCAGCAGCCAAGTTTCGGGACATCGACCACCCCTCCACTTT. Residues: CASSQVSGHRPPLHF.

Here the CDR3 reads CASSYSPDKYEQYF. The CDR3 DNA is TGTGCCAGCAGTTACTCGCCGGACAAATACGAGCAGTACTTC. J is TRBJ2-7 and V is TRBV6-6; possible D gene TRBD1, 5 bases. Germline assignment: CDR1 MNHNY and CDR2 SVGAGI (reference sequence). This CDR3 is built from 14 residues. V was shortened by 0 bases and J by 4 bases, with 10 bases between the two germline ends.

The chain couples TRBV9 to TRBJ2-1, with 7 bases matching TRBD2. V dropped 5 bases and J dropped 8; count of bases not matched to a gene: 13. Per the germline V gene, CDR1 is SGDLS and CDR2 is YYNGEE. CDR3 length: 15 residues. This CDR3 reads CASSGRAGSADEQFF. CDR3 in DNA: TGTGCCAGCAGTGGGAGGGCGGGGTCGGCGGATGAGCAGTTCTTC.